This T cell receptor (beta chain) is from a study of regulatory T cells in long-lasting Graves disease. Germline assignment: CDR1 LGHDT and CDR2 YNNKEL (reference sequence). CDR3 length: 15 residues. The J segment lost 6 bases and the V segment lost 4 bases, leaving 11 bases of the junction unmatched. CDR3-region Arm-PCR and iRepertoire HTBI primers produced the TCR beta libraries. TCRdb recomputed calls from the multiplex PCR reads with MiXCR, one row per CDR3 protein. The sample contains 510,000 or so distinct CDR3 sequences, about 11% of which appear only once. The time point here: newly diagnosed GD, antithyroid drugs for less than 3 months. The TCR library was made from RNA that had been extracted from PBMCs in TRIzol. General study findings and limits: Those with persistent disease had in common more public clonotypes (about 3,000) than new patients (approximately 920). Persistent disease favored TRBV28, TRBJ1-2 and TRBJ2-5.

This clonotype was seen many times. Antigen specificity is unknown. These data also featured in a second study, about T cells in Graves' hyperthyroidism and ophthalmopathy.

The rearrangement links TRBV3-1 to TRBJ1-1, with 7 bases lining up with TRBD1. The TCR was taken from a woman aged 30 to 39 with Graves disease. Sequences were derived from peripheral blood mononuclear cells (PBMCs), sampled at new diagnosis, from a patient treated with antithyroid drugs. CDR3: CASSPIPTGLSEAFF. For the CDR3, the DNA is TGTGCCAGCAGCCCTATACCGACAGGGTTATCTGAAGCTTTCTTT.